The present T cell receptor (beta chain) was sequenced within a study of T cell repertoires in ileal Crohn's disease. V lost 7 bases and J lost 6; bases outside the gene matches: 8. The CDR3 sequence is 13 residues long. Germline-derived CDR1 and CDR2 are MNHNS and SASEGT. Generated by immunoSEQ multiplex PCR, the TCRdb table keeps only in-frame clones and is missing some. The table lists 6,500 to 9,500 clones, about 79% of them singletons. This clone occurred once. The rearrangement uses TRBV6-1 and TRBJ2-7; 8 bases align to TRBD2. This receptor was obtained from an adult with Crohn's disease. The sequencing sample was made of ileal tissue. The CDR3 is CASTAVAGREQYF. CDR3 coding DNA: TGTGCCAGCACCGCGGTAGCGGGACGCGAGCAGTACTTC.